Listed below are T cell receptor beta chains from one sample, sequenced in a study of technical replicates of blood from a handful of donors. The repertoire was sequenced with immunoSEQ multiplex PCR; TCRdb's copy has only in-frame clones and lacks some. The sample contains about 57,000 clones, roughly 95% of which appear only once. The sample was PBMCs. These receptors all stem from a human donor in good health. Some clones in this sample may be carry-over from other donors' samples. Each CDR3 is given with its conserved first and last residue. The order of the fields is J gene, V gene, clone size, D gene, CDR3 length, CDR3 protein, CDR3 DNA. The D gene is left open where the match is weak. Clone sizes are given selectively: once, few, many, or a class where the clone is expanded.

>TRBJ1-2|TRBV20-1|NA|NA|11
CSAERGAGYTF
TGCAGTGCGGAGCGTGGGGCTGGCTACACCTTC
>TRBJ1-4|TRBV5-5|NA|TRBD1|16
CASSRGTGLFGEKLFF
TGTGCCAGCAGCCGGGGGACAGGGTTATTTGGTGAAAAACTGTTTTTT
>TRBJ2-1|TRBV4-1|once|TRBD2|16
CASSQVHRGGANEQFF
TGCGCCAGCAGCCAAGTACATCGCGGGGGGGCGAATGAGCAGTTCTTC
>TRBJ2-5|TRBV18|NA|TRBD1|14
CASSPDRVGETQYF
TGTGCCAGCTCACCGGACAGGGTAGGGGAGACCCAGTACTTC
>TRBJ1-6|TRBV7-5|NA|NA|15
CATHGPTAINSPLHF
TGTGCCACCCACGGTCCGACAGCCATTAATTCACCCCTCCACTTT
>TRBJ1-2|TRBV7-8|NA|NA|15
CASSSSDRTNYGYTF
TGTGCCAGCAGCTCGTCGGACAGAACTAACTATGGCTACACCTTC
>TRBJ2-7|TRBV5-1|NA|TRBD1|14
CASSVTGWSDEQYF
TGCGCCAGCAGCGTGACAGGGTGGAGCGACGAGCAGTACTTC
>TRBJ2-1|TRBV7-2|NA|TRBD2|15
CASSLVGGGVGEQFF
TGTGCCAGCAGCTTAGTTGGCGGGGGGGTGGGTGAGCAGTTCTTC
>TRBJ2-5|TRBV5-1|once|TRBD1|16
CASSLGTGGVGETQYF
TGCGCCAGCAGCTTGGGGACAGGGGGCGTGGGAGAGACCCAGTACTTC
>TRBJ2-5|TRBV2|NA|NA|12
CASRGGAETQYF
TGTGCCAGCAGGGGGGGAGCGGAGACCCAGTACTTC
>TRBJ2-7|TRBV6-1|NA|TRBD1|14
CASRGGQATYEQYF
TGTGCCAGCAGGGGCGGACAGGCAACCTACGAGCAGTACTTC
>TRBJ2-7|TRBV27|NA|NA|14
CASSPNRFNYEQYF
TGTGCCAGCAGTCCCAACAGGTTTAACTACGAGCAGTACTTC
>TRBJ2-4|TRBV6-1|NA|TRBD2|16
CASSEATGGVGNIQYF
TGTGCCAGCAGTGAAGCGACGGGAGGGGTGGGGAACATTCAGTACTTC
>TRBJ1-2|TRBV5-6|NA|NA|14
CASSHQAGTYGYTF
TGTGCCAGCAGCCACCAAGCAGGCACCTATGGCTACACCTTC
>TRBJ2-7|TRBV4-3|NA|NA|15
CASSQIQDTPYEQYF
TGCGCCAGCAGCCAGATACAGGATACTCCCTACGAGCAGTACTTC
>TRBJ1-1|TRBV6-5|NA|NA|15
CASSYSARGITEAFF
TGTGCCAGCAGTTACTCGGCCAGGGGAATCACTGAAGCTTTCTTT
>TRBJ2-5|TRBV7-7|once|TRBD2|15
CASSQLAGGAETQYF
TGTGCCAGCAGCCAACTAGCGGGGGGGGCGGAGACCCAGTACTTC
>TRBJ1-1|TRBV12-5|NA|NA|13
CASGLVRGPRAFF
TGTGCTAGTGGTTTGGTAAGGGGTCCGAGGGCTTTCTTT
>TRBJ2-1|TRBV5-1|medium-sized|TRBD1|14
CASSRAGGYNEQFF
TGCGCCAGCAGCAGGGCAGGGGGCTACAATGAGCAGTTCTTC
>TRBJ2-1|TRBV5-4|NA|TRBD2|18
CASSLGTGTSVSYNEQFF
TGTGCCAGCAGCTTGGGTACCGGGACTAGCGTTTCCTACAATGAGCAGTTCTTC
>TRBJ2-1|TRBV4-1|NA|TRBD2|15
CASSQPGLPNNEQFF
TGCGCCAGCAGCCAACCGGGACTACCTAACAATGAGCAGTTCTTC
>TRBJ2-7|TRBV10-3|once|TRBD1|13
CAISRGQDYEQYF
TGTGCCATCAGCCGGGGACAGGACTACGAGCAGTACTTC
>TRBJ2-7|TRBV7-2|NA|TRBD2|16
CASSPTGTSGSYEQYF
TGTGCCAGCAGCCCTACCGGGACTAGCGGATCCTACGAGCAGTACTTC
>TRBJ1-2|TRBV12-5|NA|NA|14
CASGLDRATYGYTF
TGTGCTAGTGGTTTGGACAGGGCCACCTATGGCTACACCTTC
>TRBJ2-1|TRBV7-2|NA|TRBD2|16
CASSPYGTSVYNEQFF
TGTGCCAGCAGCCCCTACGGGACTAGCGTGTACAATGAGCAGTTCTTC
>TRBJ2-1|TRBV7-7|NA|NA|15
CASSLGAGPYNEQFF
TGTGCCAGCAGCTTAGGAGCGGGTCCTTACAATGAGCAGTTCTTC
>TRBJ2-1|TRBV7-3|NA|TRBD2|14
CASRPGSGTNEQFF
TGTGCCAGCCGCCCCGGTAGCGGGACCAATGAGCAGTTCTTC
>TRBJ1-1|TRBV7-9|NA|NA|13
CASSLAGVGEAFF
TGTGCCAGCAGCTTAGCAGGGGTCGGTGAAGCTTTCTTT
>TRBJ2-5|TRBV9|NA|TRBD2|15
CASSPYRLAGETQYF
TGTGCCAGCAGTCCCTATCGACTAGCGGGAGAGACCCAGTACTTC
>TRBJ1-2|TRBV2|NA|TRBD1|18
CASSGTGVISENNYGYTF
TGTGCCAGCAGTGGGACAGGGGTGATTTCTGAGAATAACTATGGCTACACCTTC
>TRBJ2-7|TRBV28|NA|NA|10
CASSLYEQYF
TGTGCCAGCAGTCTGTACGAGCAGTACTTC
>TRBJ2-2|TRBV7-6|NA|TRBD2|16
CASSLGVAGAAGELFF
TGTGCCAGCAGCTTAGGAGTAGCGGGGGCGGCCGGGGAGCTGTTTTTT
>TRBJ2-3|TRBV4-1|NA|NA|13
CASSLGSTDTQYF
TGCGCCAGCAGCCTGGGCAGCACAGATACGCAGTATTTT
>TRBJ1-1|TRBV7-9|NA|NA|13
CASSRTRDTEAFF
TGTGCCAGCAGCCGTACCCGGGACACTGAAGCTTTCTTT
>TRBJ2-5|TRBV6-5|NA|TRBD2|14
CASRSGGGGETQYF
TGTGCCAGCAGAAGCGGGGGGGGTGGCGAGACCCAGTACTTC
>TRBJ2-2|TRBV2|NA|NA|14
CASSGATGTRELFF
TGTGCCAGCAGTGGAGCTACGGGGACTCGGGAGCTGTTTTTT
>TRBJ2-7|TRBV18|NA|TRBD2|14
CASSPTSGSYEQYF
TGTGCCAGCTCACCGACTAGCGGGAGTTACGAGCAGTACTTC
>TRBJ2-1|TRBV9|NA|NA|14
CASSVGSGGTEQFF
TGTGCCAGCAGCGTAGGAAGTGGGGGCACTGAGCAGTTCTTC
>TRBJ1-4|TRBV5-1|once|NA|13
CASRAGNHEKLFF
TGCGCCAGTCGGGCAGGGAATCACGAAAAACTGTTTTTT
>TRBJ2-7|TRBV2|once|NA|10
CASREYEQYF
TGTGCCAGCAGAGAGTACGAGCAGTACTTC
>TRBJ2-1|TRBV6-6|NA|NA|11
CASSYFREQFF
TGTGCCAGCAGTTATTTCAGGGAGCAGTTCTTC
>TRBJ2-7|TRBV7-2|NA|TRBD2|15
CASSGTSGRHYEQYF
TGTGCCAGCAGCGGGACTAGCGGGAGGCATTACGAGCAGTACTTC
>TRBJ2-1|TRBV7-8|once|TRBD2|16
CASSSRLAERRGEQFF
TGTGCCAGCAGCTCCCGACTAGCGGAAAGGCGGGGTGAGCAGTTCTTC
>TRBJ1-2|TRBV7-9|once|NA|13
CASSLTNRDKAAF
TGTGCCAGCAGCCTCACGAACAGGGATAAAGCCGCCTTC
>TRBJ2-2|TRBV4-3|NA|NA|14
CASSQDMSPGELFF
TGCGCCAGCAGCCAAGATATGAGCCCCGGGGAGCTGTTTTTT
>TRBJ1-2|TRBV7-6|NA|TRBD1|15
CASSLGGRGRGGYTF
TGTGCCAGCAGCTTAGGCGGCAGGGGGCGGGGTGGCTACACCTTC
>TRBJ1-3|TRBV19|NA|NA|13
CASSRDSGNTIYF
TGTGCCAGTAGCAGGGACTCTGGAAACACCATATATTTT
>TRBJ1-2|TRBV12-2|once|NA|15
CASPTRGGRMEGYTF
TGTGCAAGTCCGACCCGGGGGGGGCGTATGGAAGGCTACACCTTC
>TRBJ2-5|TRBV7-8|NA|TRBD1|14
CASSLTGGWQTQYF
TGTGCCAGCAGCTTGACAGGGGGCTGGCAGACCCAGTACTTC
>TRBJ1-4|TRBV4-3|NA|NA|15
CASSQDAGNNEKLFF
TGCGCCAGCAGCCAAGATGCAGGGAATAATGAAAAACTGTTTTTT